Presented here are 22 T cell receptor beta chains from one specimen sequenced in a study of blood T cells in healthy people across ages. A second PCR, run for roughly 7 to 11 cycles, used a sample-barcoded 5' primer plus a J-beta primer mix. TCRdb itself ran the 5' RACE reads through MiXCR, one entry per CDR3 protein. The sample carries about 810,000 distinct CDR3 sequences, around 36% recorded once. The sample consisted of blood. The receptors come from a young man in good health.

CDR3 nucleotide sequence: TGTGCCAGCAGCCAGGACCCGGGGGACTTAACCACAAAACTGTTTTTT. Amino acids: CASSQDPGDLTTKLFF. The rearrangement uses TRBV3-1 and TRBJ1-4; D is possibly TRBD1 (5 bases). The CDR3 loop spans 16 amino acids. Germline V gene data show CDR1 as LGHDT and CDR2 as YNNKEL (reference sequence). The V end was cut by 3 bases, the J end by 10 bases, with 21 bases between. Variable domain in full (rest from reference TRBV3-1 and TRBJ1-4): DTAVSQTPKYLVTQMGNDKSIKCEQNLGHDTMYWYKQDSKKFLKIMFSYNNKELIINETVPNRFSPKSPDKAHLNLHINSLELGDSAVYFCASSQDPGDLTTKLFFGSGTQLSVL.

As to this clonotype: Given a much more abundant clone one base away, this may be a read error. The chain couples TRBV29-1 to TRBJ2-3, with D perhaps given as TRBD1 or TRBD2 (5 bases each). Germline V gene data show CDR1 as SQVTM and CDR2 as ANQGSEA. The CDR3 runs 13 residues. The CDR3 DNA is TGCAGCGTTGCGGGGTTGAACACAGGTACGCAGTATTTT. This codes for CSVAGLNTGTQYF.

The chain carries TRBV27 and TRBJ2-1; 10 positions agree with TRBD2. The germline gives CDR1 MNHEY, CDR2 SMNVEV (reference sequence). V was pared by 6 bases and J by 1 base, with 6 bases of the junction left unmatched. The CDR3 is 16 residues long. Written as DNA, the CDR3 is TGTGCCAGCAGACGGACGACTAGCGGGTCCTACAATGAGCAGTTCTTC. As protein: CASRRTTSGSYNEQFF.

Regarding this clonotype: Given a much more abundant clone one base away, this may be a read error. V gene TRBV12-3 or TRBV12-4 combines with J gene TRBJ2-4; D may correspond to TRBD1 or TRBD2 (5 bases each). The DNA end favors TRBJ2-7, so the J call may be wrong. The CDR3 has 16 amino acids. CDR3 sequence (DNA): TGTGCCAGCAGTTTTCACATCGCCGGGACCTCCTACGAGCAGTACTTC. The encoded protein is CASSFHIAGTSYEQYF.

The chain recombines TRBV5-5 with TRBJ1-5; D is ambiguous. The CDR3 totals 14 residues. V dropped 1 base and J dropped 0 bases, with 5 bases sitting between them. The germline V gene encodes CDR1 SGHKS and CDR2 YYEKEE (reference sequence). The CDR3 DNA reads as TGTGCCAGCAGCTTGTACAGTAGCAATCAGCCCCAGCATTTT. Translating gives CASSLYSSNQPQHF.

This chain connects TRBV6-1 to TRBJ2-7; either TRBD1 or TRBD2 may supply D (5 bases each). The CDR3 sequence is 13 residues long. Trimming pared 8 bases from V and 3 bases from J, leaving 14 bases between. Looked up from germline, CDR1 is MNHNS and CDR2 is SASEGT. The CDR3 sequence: CASAPGRVYEQYF. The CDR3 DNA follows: TGTGCCAGCGCTCCGGGGCGAGTCTACGAGCAGTACTTC.

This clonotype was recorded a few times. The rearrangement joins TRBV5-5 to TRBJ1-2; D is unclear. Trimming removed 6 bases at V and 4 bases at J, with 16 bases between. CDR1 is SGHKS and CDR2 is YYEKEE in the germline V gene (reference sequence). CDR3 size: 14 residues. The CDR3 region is CASIFGSGTYGYTF. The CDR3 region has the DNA TGTGCCAGCATTTTCGGATCAGGAACCTATGGCTACACCTTC.

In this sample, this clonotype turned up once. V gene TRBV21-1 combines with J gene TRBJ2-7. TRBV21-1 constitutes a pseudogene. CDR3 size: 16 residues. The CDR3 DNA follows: TGTGCCAGCAAAACCAAACAGCAAAAGATCCCCTACGAGCAGTACTTC. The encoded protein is CASKTKQQKIPYEQYF.

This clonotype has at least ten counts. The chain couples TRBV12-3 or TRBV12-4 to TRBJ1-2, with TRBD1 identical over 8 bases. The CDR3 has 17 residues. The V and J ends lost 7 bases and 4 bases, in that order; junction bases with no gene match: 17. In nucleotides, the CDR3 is TGTGCCAGCACCGACGGACAGGGAAAACAGGGCCGCTATGGCTACACCTTC. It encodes CASTDGQGKQGRYGYTF.

The CDR3 nucleotides read TGCGCCAGCAGCTTTGAGAGGGGGGTAAACACTGAAGCTTTCTTT. It is translated as CASSFERGVNTEAFF. This sequence joins TRBV5-1 and TRBJ1-1; possible D gene TRBD1, 6 bases. Trimming took 2 bases from V and 2 from J, leaving 13 bases between them. The CDR3 consists of 15 residues. Germline V gene sequence: CDR1 SGHRS, CDR2 YFSETQ.

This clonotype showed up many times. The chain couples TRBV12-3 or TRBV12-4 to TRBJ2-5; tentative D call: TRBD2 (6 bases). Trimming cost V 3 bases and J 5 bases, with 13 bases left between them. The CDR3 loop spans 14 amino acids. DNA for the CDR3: TGTGCCAGCAGTTTGAACCGGGGGTGGGAGACCCAGTACTTC. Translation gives CASSLNRGWETQYF.

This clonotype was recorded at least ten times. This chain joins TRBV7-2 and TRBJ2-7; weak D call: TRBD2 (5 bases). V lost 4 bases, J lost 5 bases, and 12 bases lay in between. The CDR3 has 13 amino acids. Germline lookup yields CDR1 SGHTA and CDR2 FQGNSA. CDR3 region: CASSYRGLHEQYF. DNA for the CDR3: TGTGCCAGCAGCTACCGGGGTCTCCACGAGCAGTACTTC. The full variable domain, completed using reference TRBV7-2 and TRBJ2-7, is GAGVSQSPSNKVTEKGKDVELRCDPISGHTALYWYRQSLGQGLEFLIYFQGNSAPDKSGLPSDRFSAERTGGSVSTLTIQRTQQEDSAVYLCASSYRGLHEQYFGPGTRLTVT.

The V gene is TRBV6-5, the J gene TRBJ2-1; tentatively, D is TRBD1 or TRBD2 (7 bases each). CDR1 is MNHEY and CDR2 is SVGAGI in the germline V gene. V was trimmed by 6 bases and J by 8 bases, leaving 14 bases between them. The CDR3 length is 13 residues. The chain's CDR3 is CASRRGGGDEQFF. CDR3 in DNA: TGTGCCAGCAGGCGGGGAGGGGGCGATGAGCAGTTCTTC.

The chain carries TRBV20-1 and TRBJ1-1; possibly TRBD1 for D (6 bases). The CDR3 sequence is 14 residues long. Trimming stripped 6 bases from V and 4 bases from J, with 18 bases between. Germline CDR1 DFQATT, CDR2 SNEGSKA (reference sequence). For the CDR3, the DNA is TGCAGTGCCCTGAGGACAGCCATTGCCACTGAAGCTTTCTTT. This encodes CSALRTAIATEAFF.

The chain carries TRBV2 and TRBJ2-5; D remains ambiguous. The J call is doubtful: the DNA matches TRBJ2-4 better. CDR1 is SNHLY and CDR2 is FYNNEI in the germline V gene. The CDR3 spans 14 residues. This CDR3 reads CASRPDGAKNIQYF. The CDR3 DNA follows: TGTGCCAGCAGGCCCGATGGGGCCAAAAACATTCAGTACTTC.

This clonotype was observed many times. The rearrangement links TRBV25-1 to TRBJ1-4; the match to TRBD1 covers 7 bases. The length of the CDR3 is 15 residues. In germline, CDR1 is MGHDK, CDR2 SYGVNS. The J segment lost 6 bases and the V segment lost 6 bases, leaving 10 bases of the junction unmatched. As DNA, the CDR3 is TGTGCCAGCAGCCACCTCCGGGACAGAGATGAAAAACTGTTTTTT. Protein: CASSHLRDRDEKLFF.

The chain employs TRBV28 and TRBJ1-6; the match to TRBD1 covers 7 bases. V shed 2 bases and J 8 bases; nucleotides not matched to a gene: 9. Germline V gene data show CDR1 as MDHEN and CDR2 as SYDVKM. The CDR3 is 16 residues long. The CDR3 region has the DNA TGTGCCAGCAGTTTACCGGGGATAACAGGGGATTCACCCCTCCACTTT. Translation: CASSLPGITGDSPLHF.

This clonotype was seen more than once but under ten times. The CDR3 protein is CSATGQRQETQYF. The CDR3, as DNA: TGCAGTGCTACCGGCCAGAGGCAAGAGACCCAGTACTTC. This rearrangement joins TRBV20-1 to TRBJ2-5; no definite D call. The germline V gene has CDR1 DFQATT and CDR2 SNEGSKA (reference sequence). The CDR3 sequence is 13 residues long. Trimming pared 4 bases from V and 2 bases from J, leaving 11 bases between.

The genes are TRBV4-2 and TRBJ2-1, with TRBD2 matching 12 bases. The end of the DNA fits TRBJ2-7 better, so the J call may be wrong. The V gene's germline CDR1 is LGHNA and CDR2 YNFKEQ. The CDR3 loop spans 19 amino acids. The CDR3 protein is CASSQASSGGGGGYNEQYF. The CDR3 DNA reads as TGTGCCAGCAGCCAAGCTTCTAGCGGGGGGGGAGGGGGTTACAATGAGCAGTACTTC.

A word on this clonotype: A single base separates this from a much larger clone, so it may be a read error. The CDR3 DNA follows: TGTGCCAGCAGCCGACAGGACCCCTACGAGCAGTACTTC. As protein: CASSRQDPYEQYF. The chain carries TRBV6-6 and TRBJ2-7; weak D call: TRBD1 (6 bases). Germline CDR1 is MNHNY and CDR2 is SVGAGI (reference sequence). This CDR3 is built from 13 residues. The V end lost 6 bases, the J end lost 2 bases, and 11 bases lay between the germline ends.

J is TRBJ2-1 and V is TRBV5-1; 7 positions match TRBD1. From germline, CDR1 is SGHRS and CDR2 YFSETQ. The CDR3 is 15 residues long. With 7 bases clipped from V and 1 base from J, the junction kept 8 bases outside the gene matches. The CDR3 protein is CASGPRDSSYNEQFF. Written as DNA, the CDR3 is TGCGCCAGCGGCCCCCGGGACAGTTCCTACAATGAGCAGTTCTTC.

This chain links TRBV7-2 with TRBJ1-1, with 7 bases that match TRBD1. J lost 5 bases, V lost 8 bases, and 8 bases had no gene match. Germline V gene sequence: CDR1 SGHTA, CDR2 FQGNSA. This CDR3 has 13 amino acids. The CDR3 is CASDRPRGTEAFF. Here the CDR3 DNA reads TGTGCCAGCGACCGGCCCAGGGGGACTGAAGCTTTCTTT.